This is a list of T cell receptor beta chains from one sample in a study of tissue T cells after allogeneic stem cell transplantation. TCRdb's copy holds only in-frame clones and misses some; the assay was immunoSEQ multiplex PCR. The sample contains 10,000 or so clones, around 62% of which appear only once. The sample consisted of tissue from the ileum, taken at autopsy. These receptors were taken from a woman aged 18 to 49 with breast cancer. The CDR3 runs from the conserved cysteine through the conserved F or W. Each record gives: clone size, V gene, J gene, D gene, CDR3 length, CDR3 DNA, CDR3 protein. The D gene is left open where the match is weak. The listing skips clone size in some rows; elsewhere it reads once, few, many or a size class.

-	TRBV4-3	TRBJ2-3	TRBD2	18	TGCGCCAGCAGCCCAGCCCCGGGACTAGCGGGGGAAACAGATACGCAGTATTTT	CASSPAPGLAGETDTQYF
-	TRBV27	TRBJ1-6	-	16	TGTGCCAGCAGTTTACGGGACTGGGTAAAGGGATCACCCCTCCACTTT	CASSLRDWVKGSPLHF
-	TRBV28	TRBJ2-1	-	16	TGTGCCAGCAGTTTATCAGCGGCTCAATTCTACAATGAGCAGTTCTTC	CASSLSAAQFYNEQFF
-	TRBV19	TRBJ2-7	-	13	TGTGCCAGTAGTATAGATCCTCATGAAGAGCAGTACTTC	CASSIDPHEEQYF
few	TRBV5-1	TRBJ1-4	-	15	TGCGCCAGCAGCGAAATCCAGGGGACTAATGAAAAACTGTTTTTT	CASSEIQGTNEKLFF
-	TRBV5-1	TRBJ1-1	-	13	TGCGCCAGCAGCTTGGAACTTGGTACTGAAGCTTTCTTT	CASSLELGTEAFF
once	TRBV5-4	TRBJ2-7	-	15	TGTGCCAGCAGCTTAGGAACCAGGGGCGATTACGAGCAGTACTTC	CASSLGTRGDYEQYF
few	TRBV5-4	TRBJ1-2	TRBD1	17	TGTGCCAGCAGTACCGGACCGACAGGGAAAATTAACTATGGCTACACCTTC	CASSTGPTGKINYGYTF
-	TRBV11-2	TRBJ2-2	-	13	TGTGCCAGCAGCTTAGCCCTAACCGGGGAGCTGTTTTTT	CASSLALTGELFF
-	TRBV5-1	TRBJ1-2	TRBD1	15	TGCGCCAGCAGCGCTACAGGGGGCTCCTTCTATGGCTACACCTTC	CASSATGGSFYGYTF
few	TRBV10-3	TRBJ2-3	TRBD2	15	TGTGCCATCAGGGCTAGCGGGGAGCAGACAGATACGCAGTATTTT	CAIRASGEQTDTQYF